These 26 T cell receptor beta chains were sequenced from one sample in a study of blood T cells in healthy people across ages. A J-beta primer mix and a sample-barcoded 5' primer were used in a second PCR of about 7 to 12 cycles. TCRdb called the 5' RACE reads again in MiXCR, with one record for every CDR3 protein. This sample has about 760,000 distinct CDR3 sequences; roughly 56% occur once, and the top ten carry around 24%. Sequencing was done on a sample of blood. The source is a man aged 35 to 55 in good health.

The V call is TRBV15, the J call TRBJ1-2, with a tentative D call TRBD1 (5 bases). Germline-derived CDR1 and CDR2 are LNHNV and YYDKDF (reference sequence). V lost 5 bases and J 5 bases, leaving 12 bases between the germline ends. The CDR3 totals 13 residues. CDR3 loop: CATSYGGGYGYTF. CDR3 bases: TGTGCCACCAGCTACGGGGGAGGATATGGCTACACCTTC.

J is TRBJ1-2 and V is TRBV10-3; D is uncertain. The CDR3 covers 13 residues. The V gene lost 6 bases and the J gene lost 6 bases, with 14 bases spanning the gap. Per germline, CDR1 ENHRY and CDR2 SYGVKD. This CDR3 is CAISGRERDGYTF. CDR3 DNA: TGTGCCATCAGCGGACGGGAGAGGGATGGCTACACCTTC.

This chain connects TRBV7-2 to TRBJ2-5, with D uncertain. Germline V gene lookup returns CDR1 SGHTA and CDR2 FQGNSA. The CDR3 is 13 amino acids. V lost 5 bases and J lost 0, with 7 bases in between. CDR3 coding DNA: TGTGCCAGCAGCCGTTGGAACCAAGAGACCCAGTACTTC. The encoded protein is CASSRWNQETQYF.

On this clonotype: The junction departs from germline at one end; a sequencing error may be responsible. The chain joins TRBV15 to TRBJ2-4; 10 bases align to TRBD1. The DNA end lines up better with TRBJ2-7; the J call may be wrong. Germline CDR1 is LNHNV and CDR2 is YYDKDF (reference sequence). The length of the CDR3 is 14 residues. Here the CDR3 reads CATGSRTGGYEQYF. In nucleotides, the CDR3 is TGTGCCACCGGCAGCCGGACAGGGGGCTACGAGCAGTACTTC.

This chain joins TRBV9 and TRBJ2-3, with 8 bases fitting TRBD2. Germline CDR1 is SGDLS and CDR2 is YYNGEE. The junction had 8 bases not matched to a gene; V was cut back by 0 bases and J by 2 bases. The length of the CDR3 is 17 residues. CDR3 residues: CASSVDSGARVTDTQYF. CDR3 coding DNA: TGTGCCAGCAGCGTAGATAGCGGGGCGAGAGTCACAGATACGCAGTATTTT.

This clonotype was seen more than once but under ten times. The chain combines TRBV12-3 or TRBV12-4 with TRBJ2-3; no clear D. V was cut by 3 bases and J by 2 bases, with 12 bases left in between. The CDR3 runs 15 residues. This CDR3 is CASSFRVQYTDTQYF. DNA for the CDR3: TGTGCCAGCAGTTTCCGTGTGCAATACACAGATACGCAGTATTTT.

This clonotype was counted between two and nine times. The gene calls are TRBV12-3 or TRBV12-4 and TRBJ2-7, with TRBD2 as a possible D gene (5 bases). V lost 6 bases and J lost 3, with 12 bases in between. There are 13 residues in the CDR3. CDR3 loop: CASRRSADYEQYF. The CDR3 coding sequence is TGTGCCAGCAGGCGATCAGCGGACTACGAGCAGTACTTC.

The gene calls are TRBV25-1 and TRBJ2-1; tentative D call: TRBD2 (6 bases). The germline V gene encodes CDR1 MGHDK and CDR2 SYGVNS. The CDR3 spans 18 residues. The V gene lost 0 bases and the J gene lost 5 bases, with 20 bases spanning the gap. DNA of the CDR3: TGTGCCAGCAGTGAATACATGGCTAGCGCACAAAATAACAATGAGCAGTTCTTC. Translation: CASSEYMASAQNNNEQFF. The full variable domain, with the rest looked up from reference TRBV25-1 and TRBJ2-1, is EADIYQTPRYLVIGTGKKITLECSQTMGHDKMYWYQQDPGMELHLIHYSYGVNSTEKGDLSSESTVSRIRTEHFPLTLESARPSHTSQYLCASSEYMASAQNNNEQFFGPGTRLTVL.

This clonotype has a count of ten or more. The chain uses TRBV5-6 and TRBJ2-6; D is ambiguous. CDR3 length: 16 amino acids. CDR1 SGHDT and CDR2 YYEEEE come from the germline V gene. Trimming removed 4 bases from V and 1 base from J, with 12 bases in between. CDR3 amino acids: CASSLLSSSGANVLTF. The CDR3 nucleotides read TGTGCCAGCAGCCTCCTAAGTTCGTCTGGGGCCAACGTCCTGACTTTC.

CDR3 residues: CASSLRQGDYGYTF. The CDR3 DNA is TGCGCCAGCAGCTTGAGACAGGGCGACTATGGCTACACCTTC. This rearrangement joins TRBV5-1 to TRBJ1-2; TRBD1 matches at 7 bases. The junction had 3 bases not matched to a gene; V was cut back by 1 base and J by 3 bases. There are 14 residues in the CDR3. In germline, CDR1 is SGHRS, CDR2 YFSETQ.

This clonotype was seen many times. The rearrangement links TRBV4-3 to TRBJ2-1; tentatively, D is TRBD2 (6 bases). This CDR3 spans 14 amino acids. From germline, CDR1 is LGHNA and CDR2 YSLEER. V lost 4 bases, J lost 6 bases, and 13 bases lay in between. Here the CDR3 reads CASSLGLASNEQFF. As DNA, the CDR3 is TGCGCCAGCAGCCTCGGGCTAGCGAGCAATGAGCAGTTCTTC.

The chain uses TRBV12-3 or TRBV12-4 and TRBJ2-3; the D gene is possibly TRBD2 (6 bases). This CDR3 region has 17 residues. The germline V and J ends were trimmed by 6 bases and 0 bases, with 19 bases remaining between them. DNA of the CDR3: TGTGCCAGCAGGCCAACCGGGACTCGAAGAAGCACAGATACGCAGTATTTT. Protein: CASRPTGTRRSTDTQYF.

V usage is TRBV10-3 and J usage is TRBJ2-3; D gene unclear. CDR1 and CDR2 from the germline V gene are ENHRY and SYGVKD. The CDR3 runs to 15 residues. Trimming took 4 bases from V and 0 from J, leaving 11 bases between them. CDR3 sequence: CAISGSSESTDTQYF. CDR3 in DNA: TGTGCCATCAGTGGGTCATCGGAAAGCACAGATACGCAGTATTTT.

The chain's CDR3 is CASTLGGGGSTDTQYF. The CDR3 coding sequence is TGTGCCAGCACCCTCGGGGGCGGGGGGAGCACAGATACGCAGTATTTT. The chain has TRBV11-3 and TRBJ2-3, with 8 bases lining up with TRBD2. The J segment lost 0 bases and the V segment lost 7 bases, leaving 9 bases of the junction unmatched. This CDR3 is built from 16 residues. CDR1 is SGHNT and CDR2 is YENEEA in the germline V gene.

The rearrangement joins TRBV7-9 to TRBJ1-1; no clear D gene. CDR3 length: 13 residues. Trimming left V 2 bases short and J 8 bases short, with 12 bases between. Per the germline V gene, CDR1 is SEHNR and CDR2 is FQNEAQ (reference sequence). The chain's CDR3 is CASSLTGSQEAFF. Here the CDR3 DNA reads TGTGCCAGCAGCTTAACCGGGAGCCAGGAAGCTTTCTTT.

This chain uses TRBV6-1 with TRBJ1-5, with a possible D match to TRBD1 (5 bases). Trimming took 4 bases from V and 5 from J, leaving 18 bases between them. In germline, CDR1 is MNHNS, CDR2 SASEGT. This CDR3 has 16 amino acids. Here the CDR3 DNA reads TGTGCCAGCAGTGTACAAGGGGCTGGGAGCGATCAGCCCCAGCATTTT. Its protein is CASSVQGAGSDQPQHF.

The rearrangement joins TRBV10-3 to TRBJ2-3; D possibly corresponds to TRBD2 (5 bases). Germline V CDR1 and CDR2: ENHRY, SYGVKD. Trimming left V 10 bases short and J 3 bases short, with 20 bases between. The CDR3 is 15 residues long. Here the CDR3 DNA reads TGTGCCACCTCCGGGCGGCCTTCGGGAACAGATACGCAGTATTTT. This sequence encodes CATSGRPSGTDTQYF.

The genes are TRBV7-2 and TRBJ2-4; no definite D call. Trimming left V 1 base short and J 0 bases short, with 7 bases between. The CDR3 has 15 amino acids. CDR1 SGHTA and CDR2 FQGNSA come from the germline V gene. The CDR3, as DNA: TGTGCCAGCAGCTTAGGACTCTTAGCCAAAAACATTCAGTACTTC. Translated, it gives CASSLGLLAKNIQYF.

The V and J genes are TRBV14 and TRBJ2-6, with unresolved D. The germline gives CDR1 SGHDN, CDR2 FVKESK. V lost 4 bases, J lost 0 bases, and 16 bases lay in between. The CDR3 runs 18 residues. DNA for the CDR3: TGTGCCAGCAGCCCAGCGCCGCAAGCCTTCTCTGGGGCCAACGTCCTGACTTTC. Translated, it gives CASSPAPQAFSGANVLTF.

The gene calls are TRBV20-1 and TRBJ1-5; 8 bases fit TRBD1. The CDR3 is made up of 15 amino acids. Germline V lookup: CDR1 DFQATT, CDR2 SNEGSKA (reference sequence). CDR3 amino acids: CSFRGEQGGNQPQHF. CDR3 coding DNA: TGCAGCTTTAGAGGAGAACAGGGGGGCAATCAGCCCCAGCATTTT.

This CDR3 reads CASSGIRYEQYF. In DNA form, the CDR3 reads TGTGCCAGCTCAGGAATCCGCTACGAGCAGTACTTC. This chain joins TRBV18 and TRBJ2-7; D gene uncertain. Per germline, CDR1 KGHSH and CDR2 LQKENI. The CDR3 is 12 residues long. Between the trimmed V and J ends, which lost 5 bases and 3 bases, there was a span of 8 bases.

On this clonotype itself: Being one base from a much bigger clone, this may be a read error. CDR3 region: CASSFMASHEQYF. CDR3 nucleotides: TGTGCCAGCAGCTTCATGGCGTCCCACGAGCAGTACTTC. The chain employs TRBV11-1 and TRBJ2-7; no clear D. CDR1 is SGHAT and CDR2 is FQDESV in the germline V gene (reference sequence). The V end lost 3 bases, the J end lost 5 bases, and 11 bases lay between the germline ends. This CDR3 contains 13 residues.

The V gene is TRBV2, the J gene TRBJ2-1, with 13 bases matching TRBD2. Per the germline V gene, CDR1 is SNHLY and CDR2 is FYNNEI. The CDR3 extends over 17 amino acids. V lost 2 bases to trimming and J lost 8 bases; unmatched junction nucleotides: 9. CDR3 in amino acids: CASSEFTSGGAGDEQFF. The DNA for the CDR3 is TGTGCCAGCAGTGAATTTACTAGCGGGGGGGCCGGCGATGAGCAGTTCTTC.

The chain combines TRBV3-1 with TRBJ1-2; 7 bases match TRBD1. The CDR3 sequence is 15 residues long. V shed 7 bases, J shed 2 bases, and the junction held 10 bases outside the gene matches. The germline V gene encodes CDR1 LGHDT and CDR2 YNNKEL (reference sequence). The CDR3 region is CASTRETGQNYGYTF. The CDR3 DNA follows: TGTGCCAGCACCAGAGAGACAGGGCAGAACTATGGCTACACCTTC.

This clonotype was found a few times. This rearrangement joins TRBV6-5 to TRBJ1-1; 8 bases match TRBD1. With V trimmed by 5 bases and J by 4 bases, 9 bases remained unmatched. There are 15 residues in the CDR3. CDR1 MNHEY and CDR2 SVGAGI come from the germline V gene. The CDR3 region is CASSDTPTGVTEAFF. Here the CDR3 DNA reads TGTGCCAGCAGTGACACCCCGACAGGGGTCACTGAAGCTTTCTTT.

In its sample, this clonotype was seen once. The chain is built from TRBV28 and TRBJ2-7, with 12 bases that match TRBD2. Germline CDR1 and CDR2: MDHEN and SYDVKM. This CDR3 contains 19 residues. The ends lost 5 bases at V and 0 bases at J; junction bases unmatched: 14. The CDR3 here is CASSTRLAGEIRSSYEQYF. In DNA, the CDR3 is TGTGCCAGCAGTACAAGACTAGCGGGAGAAATCCGGAGCTCCTACGAGCAGTACTTC.